This TCR beta chain came from a study of blood T cell repertoires in COVID-19. On the study more broadly: Both acute and convalescent COVID-19 samples were obtained from the United States, Italy and Spain. PBMCs, B-cell-depleted T cells, or T cells provided the cDNA or gDNA that made up the material.

The method was immunoSEQ multiplex PCR; TCRdb's version includes in-frame clones alone and lacks a portion of them. There are over 150,000 clones in the sample; over 75% occur only once, and about an eighth lies in the top ten. Material: peripheral blood. The clonotype was recovered from a woman between 50 and 59 years old with acute or convalescent COVID-19.

The CDR3 here is CASSFTSGSSYNEQFF. The CDR3 coding sequence is TGTGCCAGCAGTTTCACTAGCGGGAGCTCCTACAATGAGCAGTTCTTC. The chain has TRBV27 and TRBJ2-1, with 11 positions matching TRBD2. V was clipped by 3 bases and J by 0 bases; unmatched bases: 1. Germline assignment: CDR1 MNHEY and CDR2 SMNVEV (reference sequence). CDR3 length equals 16 residues.